A single sample gave rise to the 6 T cell receptor beta chains below, sequenced in a study of blood T cell repertoires in COVID-19. Sequenced by immunoSEQ multiplex PCR; TCRdb stores in-frame clones only, minus some. Among approximately 110,000 clones listed, approximately 83% were seen once. The sequenced material came from peripheral blood. Every receptor here comes from a woman aged 70-85 years with acute or convalescent COVID-19.

The chain combines TRBV19 with TRBJ1-1, with D unresolved. Germline loops: CDR1 LNHDA, CDR2 SQIVND (reference sequence). Trimming took off 6 bases at V and 6 bases at J, with 17 bases between the two ends. The CDR3 contains 14 residues. In nucleotides, the CDR3 is TGTGCCAGTAGCCTTTCCGGCGGGGAGTCTGAAGCTTTCTTT. This sequence encodes CASSLSGGESEAFF.

Of note for this clone: The same CDR3 also results from other DNA sequences found in this sample. The chain combines TRBV5-1 with TRBJ1-3, with a possible D match to TRBD1 (6 bases). Per the germline V gene, CDR1 is SGHRS and CDR2 is YFSETQ. The V gene lost 5 bases and the J gene lost 2 bases, with 11 bases spanning the gap. The CDR3 is made up of 14 amino acids. This chain's CDR3 is CASSSSGAGNTIYF. The CDR3, as DNA: TGCGCCAGCAGTTCCTCAGGGGCTGGAAACACCATATATTTT.

This clone came up once. The chain joins TRBV2 to TRBJ2-1; TRBD2 matches 10 bases. CDR3 length: 16 amino acids. Germline V gene data show CDR1 as SNHLY and CDR2 as FYNNEI. V trimming: 7 bases; J trimming: 6 bases; junction bases outside the gene matches: 12. CDR3 coding DNA: TGTGCCAGCACTCCGGGGTCACTAGCGGGGTTCAATGAGCAGTTCTTC. Amino acid sequence: CASTPGSLAGFNEQFF.

The rearrangement joins TRBV5-1 to TRBJ2-2, with 7 bases identical to TRBD1. The CDR3 runs 15 residues. Looked up from germline, CDR1 is SGHRS and CDR2 is YFSETQ. V gave up 2 bases and J gave up 1 base; unmatched junction bases: 2. The CDR3 sequence: CASSLTGENTGELFF. CDR3 sequence (DNA): TGCGCCAGCAGCTTAACAGGGGAGAACACCGGGGAGCTGTTTTTT.

The CDR3 reads CASSQEAGGLLTDTQYF. The CDR3 coding sequence is TGTGCCAGCAGCCAAGAGGCGGGCGGGTTACTCACAGATACGCAGTATTTT. The chain combines TRBV3-1 (or the pseudogene TRBV3-2) with TRBJ2-3, with TRBD2 as a possible D gene (5 bases). Per germline, CDR1 LGHDT and CDR2 YNNKEL (reference sequence). The length of the CDR3 is 17 residues. V was pared by 0 bases and J by 2 bases, with 15 bases between.

The chain is built from TRBV5-8 and TRBJ1-6, with TRBD1 matching 8 bases. The CDR3 is 15 residues long. Germline V CDR1 and CDR2: SGHTS, YDEGEE. With 4 bases clipped from V and 9 bases from J, the junction kept 9 bases outside the gene matches. The CDR3 loop is CASSTTGTGVSPLHF. For the CDR3, the DNA is TGTGCCAGCAGCACGACCGGGACAGGCGTTTCACCCCTCCACTTT.